These 26 T cell receptor beta chains came from one sample sequenced in a study of blood T cells in healthy people across ages. Sample-barcoded 5' priming and a J-beta primer mix drove a second PCR of roughly 6 to 12 cycles. Each CDR3 protein gets one entry after TCRdb re-called the 5' RACE reads with MiXCR. The sample yields 750,000 to 1,000,000 distinct CDR3 sequences, 29% seen once. Another study also made use of these data, one on T cells of mothers and their children.

Sequenced: blood. The receptors were gathered from a woman in her 40s in good health.

In its sample, this clonotype was seen a few times. This rearrangement joins TRBV5-5 to TRBJ2-7; D not certain. The CDR3 totals 15 residues. Germline V lookup: CDR1 SGHKS, CDR2 YYEKEE (reference sequence). The V and J ends lost 0 bases and 1 base respectively, with 11 bases between them. The DNA for the CDR3 is TGTGCCAGCAGCTTGGAAGGCAGTGCTTCCTACGAGCAGTACTTC. It encodes CASSLEGSASYEQYF.

Many counts were recorded for this clonotype. J is TRBJ2-7 and V is TRBV6-4, with D possibly being TRBD1 or TRBD2 (5 bases each). Trimming pared 3 bases from V and 1 base from J, leaving 7 bases between. Germline V gene sequence: CDR1 MRHNA, CDR2 SNTAGT. CDR3 length: 13 amino acids. The CDR3 coding sequence is TGTGCCAGCAGTGAGGGACCGTCCTACGAGCAGTACTTC. It is translated as CASSEGPSYEQYF.

In this sample, this clonotype turned up many times. This sequence joins TRBV6-6 and TRBJ2-1, with 10 positions matching TRBD2. CDR3 length: 14 amino acids. V lost 6 bases and J lost 7; bases outside the gene matches: 6. Germline V lookup: CDR1 MNHNY, CDR2 SVGAGI (reference sequence). Here the CDR3 reads CASRPGTSVNEQFF. The CDR3 DNA reads TGTGCCAGCAGACCCGGGACTAGCGTTAATGAGCAGTTCTTC.

The chain couples TRBV2 to TRBJ2-3; D is uncertain. This CDR3 has 13 residues. Germline-derived CDR1 and CDR2 are SNHLY and FYNNEI. V lost 4 bases and J 5 bases, leaving 10 bases between the germline ends. CDR3 nucleotides: TGTGCCAGCAGTGGTAACTACCTAGATACGCAGTATTTT. It yields the protein CASSGNYLDTQYF.

This clonotype came up many times. The chain couples TRBV20-1 to TRBJ2-5, with 8 bases that match TRBD1. The CDR3 has 14 residues. The germline V gene encodes CDR1 DFQATT and CDR2 SNEGSKA (reference sequence). V was clipped by 5 bases and J by 7 bases; unmatched bases: 12. The chain's CDR3 is CSAPLGQGGGTQYF. CDR3 in DNA: TGCAGTGCTCCCTTAGGACAGGGTGGGGGGACCCAGTACTTC.

V usage is TRBV3-1 and J usage is TRBJ1-1; D gene ambiguous. CDR1 is LGHDT, CDR2 YNNKEL, per germline (reference sequence). The V and J ends lost 4 bases and 0 bases respectively, with 9 bases between them. The CDR3 covers 14 residues. The CDR3 coding sequence is TGTGCCAGCAGCCCGAAACAATTGAACACTGAAGCTTTCTTT. Its protein is CASSPKQLNTEAFF.

The chain uses TRBV29-1 and TRBJ1-4; 8 bases align to TRBD1. This CDR3 comprises 14 residues. V trimming: 6 bases; J trimming: 8 bases; junction bases outside the gene matches: 11. The germline V gene encodes CDR1 SQVTM and CDR2 ANQGSEA. The CDR3 loop is CSVQIDRGSEKLFF. The CDR3 nucleotides read TGCAGCGTGCAAATTGACAGGGGTAGCGAAAAACTGTTTTTT.

A few counts support this clonotype. This chain joins TRBV18 and TRBJ1-2; TRBD1 might be the D (5 bases). Trimming took 3 bases from V and 10 from J, leaving 15 bases between them. Germline V gene data show CDR1 as KGHSH and CDR2 as LQKENI. There are 13 residues in the CDR3. CDR3 loop: CASSPLTDSHYTF. For the CDR3, the DNA is TGTGCCAGCTCACCTCTGACAGATTCCCACTACACCTTC.

This clonotype was observed many times. J is TRBJ2-5 and V is TRBV12-3 or TRBV12-4; 8 bases align to TRBD1. The V and J ends lost 6 bases and 2 bases, in that order; junction bases with no gene match: 8. The CDR3 is 15 amino acids. The CDR3 nucleotides are TGTGCCAGCAGCCCTGTCAACAGGGGGCAAGAGACCCAGTACTTC. Its protein is CASSPVNRGQETQYF.

This clonotype was observed at least ten times. This rearrangement joins TRBV4-2 to TRBJ1-5, with D possibly TRBD1 on 5 matching bases. The V gene's germline CDR1 is LGHNA and CDR2 YNFKEQ. The CDR3 sequence is 15 residues long. V was clipped by 1 base and J by 2 bases, with 9 bases between them. The CDR3 spells CASSQGGAGNQPQHF. The CDR3 nucleotides read TGTGCCAGCAGCCAAGGGGGCGCGGGCAATCAGCCCCAGCATTTT.

This clonotype was seen more than once but under ten times. This chain joins TRBV5-4 and TRBJ2-2; D perhaps matches TRBD2 (6 bases). CDR3 length: 17 amino acids. Germline V gives CDR1 SGHNT, CDR2 YYREEE (reference sequence). The V end was cut by 4 bases, the J end by 3 bases, with 19 bases between. The CDR3 bases are TGTGCCAGCAGCCTGGGCGTCACCGGGGGTTACACCGGGGAGCTGTTTTTT. Encoded protein: CASSLGVTGGYTGELFF. Complete variable domain (other parts from reference TRBV5-4 and TRBJ2-2): ETGVTQSPTHLIKTRGQQVTLRCSSQSGHNTVSWYQQALGQGPQFIFQYYREEENGRGNFPPRFSGLQFPNYSSELNVNALELDDSALYLCASSLGVTGGYTGELFFGEGSRLTVL.

The CDR3 DNA reads TGCAGTGCTAGGGACAAGAAACCCTACGAGCAGTACTTC. Amino acids: CSARDKKPYEQYF. This chain connects TRBV20-1 to TRBJ2-7; a possible D gene is TRBD1 (5 bases). Trimming cost V 3 bases and J 2 bases, with 11 bases left between them. Germline V lookup: CDR1 DFQATT, CDR2 SNEGSKA (reference sequence). The CDR3 has 13 residues.

In its sample, this clonotype was seen a few times. CDR3 DNA: TGTGCCAGCAGGGACATTTTCACAGATACGCAGTATTTT. Translation: CASRDIFTDTQYF. The chain joins TRBV6-1 to TRBJ2-3; TRBD1 might be the D (5 bases). V was clipped by 6 bases and J by 2 bases, with 9 bases between them. This CDR3 is built from 13 residues. Germline assignment: CDR1 MNHNS and CDR2 SASEGT.

This clonotype was counted a few times. This chain connects TRBV27 to TRBJ2-5; the D is unclear. Germline-derived CDR1 and CDR2 are MNHEY and SMNVEV (reference sequence). V lost 0 bases and J lost 0, with 2 bases in between. The CDR3 loop spans 13 amino acids. The CDR3, as DNA: TGTGCCAGCAGTTTATCCAACCAAGAGACCCAGTACTTC. This translates into CASSLSNQETQYF.

In this sample, this clonotype turned up a few times. J is TRBJ2-7 and V is TRBV27; D is perhaps TRBD1 (5 bases). The CDR3 sequence is 15 residues long. Germline V lookup: CDR1 MNHEY, CDR2 SMNVEV (reference sequence). V dropped 6 bases and J dropped 3 bases, with 18 bases sitting between them. CDR3 residues: CASRNPGRAIYEQYF. The CDR3 coding sequence is TGTGCCAGCAGAAACCCTGGCAGGGCGATCTACGAGCAGTACTTC.

The table lists this clonotype with many counts. The chain links TRBV20-1 to TRBJ1-4; D possibly corresponds to TRBD1 (5 bases). The CDR3 spans 15 residues. The germline V gene encodes CDR1 DFQATT and CDR2 SNEGSKA (reference sequence). V gave up 0 bases and J gave up 4 bases, with 12 bases separating them. CDR3 nucleotide sequence: TGCAGTGCTAGAGATCAAGGGACGGTTAATGAAAAACTGTTTTTT. It encodes CSARDQGTVNEKLFF.

In its sample, this clonotype was seen a few times. A junction boundary mismatches the germline segment, possibly from a read error. The J gene is TRBJ1-2, the V gene TRBV5-1, with D possibly TRBD1 on 6 matching bases. Germline values: CDR1 SGHRS, CDR2 YFSETQ. The CDR3 totals 13 residues. Here the CDR3 reads CANSTRGGAGYTF. The CDR3 DNA follows: TGCGCCAACAGCACCCGAGGGGGTGCTGGCTACACCTTC.

The rearrangement links TRBV20-1 to TRBJ1-5, with D possibly matching TRBD1 (5 bases). The germline V gene has CDR1 DFQATT and CDR2 SNEGSKA (reference sequence). Deletions cut 2 bases from V and 7 bases from J, with 18 bases between. This CDR3 contains 15 residues. CDR3 region: CSARIDETVAQPQHF. CDR3 DNA sequence: TGCAGTGCTAGAATAGACGAGACAGTCGCCCAGCCCCAGCATTTT.

This clonotype was picked up many times. The rearrangement links TRBV5-5 to TRBJ2-1, with TRBD2 matching 7 bases. J was trimmed by 2 bases and V by 4 bases; bases with no gene match: 15. The germline CDR1 and CDR2 sequences are SGHKS and YYEKEE (reference sequence). CDR3 length: 18 residues. CDR3 DNA sequence: TGTGCCAGCAGCCTCGGCCCGCAGCGGGGAAAGACCTACAATGAGCAGTTCTTC. It is translated as CASSLGPQRGKTYNEQFF.

The chain carries TRBV7-9 and TRBJ1-4; TRBD1 aligns across 7 bases. This CDR3 region has 14 residues. The J segment lost 5 bases and the V segment lost 5 bases, leaving 5 bases of the junction unmatched. CDR1 and CDR2 from the germline V gene are SEHNR and FQNEAQ (reference sequence). As DNA, the CDR3 is TGTGCCAGCAGCATCGACAGGGCAAATGAAAAACTGTTTTTT. Protein product: CASSIDRANEKLFF.

V is TRBV18 and J is TRBJ2-3, with 8 bases matching TRBD1. V was clipped by 1 base and J by 7 bases; unmatched bases: 7. Germline assignment: CDR1 KGHSH and CDR2 LQKENI. The CDR3 extends over 15 amino acids. The DNA for the CDR3 is TGTGCCAGCTCACCACGACAGGGGTCGAGGAATACGCAGTATTTT. Its protein product is CASSPRQGSRNTQYF.

The CDR3 bases are TGCGCCAGCAGCCAAGACACAGGGTCAAGGGCCCTCCACTTT. This sequence encodes CASSQDTGSRALHF. The chain is built from TRBV4-1 and TRBJ1-6, with D tentatively TRBD1 (6 bases). The CDR3 sequence is 14 residues long. CDR1 is MGHRA, CDR2 YSYEKL, per germline. The germline V and J ends were trimmed by 0 bases and 14 bases, with 14 bases remaining between them.

The chain has TRBV6-4 and TRBJ2-3, with 7 bases fitting TRBD2. Unmatched junction bases numbered 4, after V lost 4 bases and J lost 0 bases. Germline CDR1 reads MRHNA; CDR2 reads SNTAGT. The CDR3 sequence is 15 residues long. The CDR3: CASSAMGGSTDTQYF. The DNA for the CDR3 is TGTGCCAGCAGTGCTATGGGGGGGAGCACAGATACGCAGTATTTT.

This clonotype has a handful of counts. This chain links TRBV15 with TRBJ2-1; D not resolved. Near its end, the DNA agrees better with TRBJ2-7, so the J call may be wrong. The CDR3 totals 16 residues. From germline, CDR1 is LNHNV and CDR2 YYDKDF (reference sequence). This CDR3 reads CATSRDVESSYNEQYF. For the CDR3, the DNA is TGTGCCACCAGCAGAGATGTGGAGAGCTCCTACAATGAGCAGTACTTC.

This clonotype appeared many times. V and J are TRBV29-1 and TRBJ2-1; TRBD2 aligns across 11 bases. From germline, CDR1 is SQVTM and CDR2 ANQGSEA. Germline trimming cut 7 bases from V and 7 bases from J; bases unmatched to any gene: 12. CDR3 length: 15 amino acids. The CDR3 loop reads CSGSQPGLAVNEQFF. In DNA, the CDR3 is TGCAGCGGGAGCCAACCGGGACTAGCGGTTAATGAGCAGTTCTTC.

This clonotype was counted ten times or more. The V call is TRBV6-6, the J call TRBJ1-2, with D tentatively TRBD1 (6 bases). Germline CDR1 is MNHNY and CDR2 is SVGAGI (reference sequence). The V gene lost 2 bases and the J gene lost 3 bases, with 7 bases spanning the gap. The CDR3 has 13 amino acids. The CDR3 sequence: CASSYRQDYGYTF. CDR3 sequence (DNA): TGTGCCAGCAGTTACCGACAGGACTATGGCTACACCTTC.